The sequence of this TCR beta chain was determined in a study of CD8 T cells in Susac syndrome. Regarding the study as a whole: The study's TCR sequencing and HLA analysis covered a relatively small number of individuals, and the study acknowledged this. Susac CD8+ cells expanded clonally the most in TEMRA cells and in active patients.

Sequencing of TCR beta covered CD8+ and CD4+ T cells obtained from blood. Germline CDR1 and CDR2: SNHLY and FYNNEI. V gave up 6 bases and J gave up 15 bases, with 9 bases separating them. The CDR3 totals 9 residues. Random hexamers were used to reverse transcribe the RNA input (about 0.5 to 1 ug). Amplification of TCR beta CDR3 was carried out by immunoSEQ multiplex PCR, which covered 54 Vbeta and 13 Jbeta segments. Each CDR3 protein is one row after TCRdb ran MiXCR on the immunoSEQ multiplex PCR reads. Of around 100,000 distinct CDR3 sequences listed, about 95% are singletons. With regard to this clonotype: Its antigen is not identified.

Sequencing was done on a sample of CD8+ T cells from PBMCs. The TCR comes from a human donor with Susac syndrome. The gene calls are TRBV2 and TRBJ1-5; no reliable D call. The DNA of the CDR3 is TGTGCCAGCAGAAAGGTTTGGCATTTT. It encodes CASRKVWHF. Based on the CDR3 plus reference TRBV2 and TRBJ1-5, the full variable domain is EPEVTQTPSHQVTQMGQEVILRCVPISNHLYFYWYRQILGQKVEFLVSFYNNEISEKSEIFDDQFSVERPDGSNFTLKIRSTKLEDSAMYFCASRKVWHFGDGTRLSIL.